This entry lists 10 T cell receptor beta chains sequenced from one sample in a study of blood T cell repertoires in COVID-19. Generated by immunoSEQ multiplex PCR, the TCRdb table keeps only in-frame clones and is missing some. The sample has 150,000 to 200,000 clones, 80% to 90% seen once. The sample was peripheral blood. These receptors all stem from a man aged 45-65 years with active or convalescent COVID-19.

V usage is TRBV7-2 and J usage is TRBJ2-7; TRBD2 matches 8 bases. The CDR3 spans 16 residues. V shed 0 bases and J 2 bases; nucleotides not matched to a gene: 6. The germline CDR1 and CDR2 sequences are SGHTA and FQGNSA. The CDR3 sequence is CASSLAPGGKTYEQYF. The CDR3, as DNA: TGTGCCAGCAGCTTAGCTCCGGGGGGGAAAACCTACGAGCAGTACTTC. Full variable domain (remainder filled in from reference TRBV7-2 and TRBJ2-7): GAGVSQSPSNKVTEKGKDVELRCDPISGHTALYWYRQSLGQGLEFLIYFQGNSAPDKSGLPSDRFSAERTGGSVSTLTIQRTQQEDSAVYLCASSLAPGGKTYEQYFGPGTRLTVT.

The chain uses TRBV3-1 (or the pseudogene TRBV3-2) and TRBJ1-6; TRBD1 matches 10 bases. The germline gives CDR1 LGHDT, CDR2 YNNKEL (reference sequence). The CDR3 loop spans 18 amino acids. The ends lost 8 bases at V and 4 bases at J; junction bases unmatched: 14. The chain's CDR3 is CASRPSDRGLGYNSPLHF. In DNA, the CDR3 is TGTGCCAGCCGCCCCTCCGACAGGGGGCTGGGGTATAATTCACCCCTCCACTTT.

The gene calls are TRBV2 and TRBJ2-1, with 7 nucleotides matching TRBD2. Germline V gene sequence: CDR1 SNHLY, CDR2 FYNNEI. The J segment lost 1 base and the V segment lost 6 bases, leaving 6 bases of the junction unmatched. The CDR3 has 15 amino acids. The CDR3 sequence is CASRKERGSYNEQFF. The CDR3 DNA reads TGTGCCAGCAGGAAGGAGCGGGGTTCCTACAATGAGCAGTTCTTC.

The chain employs TRBV7-6 and TRBJ2-5, with D perhaps TRBD2 (6 bases). Germline V gene sequence: CDR1 SGHVS, CDR2 FNYEAQ. The CDR3 is 15 residues long. V lost 1 base and J 5 bases, leaving 14 bases between the germline ends. The chain's CDR3 is CASSLGQGGGETQYF. The CDR3 DNA follows: TGTGCCAGCAGCTTAGGCCAGGGAGGAGGTGAGACCCAGTACTTC.

This chain links TRBV29-1 with TRBJ2-7, with D tentatively TRBD2 (5 bases). The germline V gene has CDR1 SQVTM and CDR2 ANQGSEA. CDR3 size: 12 residues. CDR3 residues: CRTGIIEYEQYF. The CDR3 DNA follows: TGCAGAACGGGGATTATAGAGTACGAGCAGTACTTC.

Turning to this clone: The identical CDR3 is also encoded by other nucleotide sequences in the sample. The chain recombines TRBV7-9 with TRBJ1-5; no definite D call. V was cut by 1 base and J by 7 bases, with 5 bases left in between. The CDR3 is 12 residues long. CDR1 and CDR2 from the germline V gene are SEHNR and FQNEAQ (reference sequence). The CDR3 spells CASSLGGQPQHF. In DNA form, the CDR3 reads TGTGCCAGCAGCTTAGGAGGACAGCCCCAGCATTTT.

V gene TRBV2 combines with J gene TRBJ1-2, with a tentative D call TRBD1 (5 bases). Germline V lookup: CDR1 SNHLY, CDR2 FYNNEI. Deletions cut 8 bases from V and 8 bases from J, with 18 bases between. CDR3 length equals 13 residues. The CDR3, as DNA: TGTGCCAGCTCCCTATCTCCAGGGTACGGCTACACCTTC. Its protein is CASSLSPGYGYTF.

The DNA of the CDR3 is TGTGCCAGTAGTATCGGGGACAGGTCAGCACTTGAAGCTTTCTTT. Residues: CASSIGDRSALEAFF. The rearrangement uses TRBV19 and TRBJ1-1; TRBD1 matches 8 bases. The germline V gene encodes CDR1 LNHDA and CDR2 SQIVND (reference sequence). The CDR3 extends over 15 amino acids. The ends lost 3 bases at V and 7 bases at J; junction bases unmatched: 10.

The gene calls are TRBV19 and TRBJ2-1; 7 bases match TRBD2. Germline CDR1 is LNHDA and CDR2 is SQIVND (reference sequence). J was trimmed by 9 bases and V by 2 bases; bases with no gene match: 7. CDR3 length: 14 residues. This CDR3 reads CASSILGGGGEQFF. The CDR3 DNA follows: TGTGCCAGTAGTATACTGGGCGGGGGAGGTGAGCAGTTCTTC. The full variable domain, in which reference TRBV19 and TRBJ2-1 provide the parts outside the CDR3, is DGGITQSPKYLFRKEGQNVTLSCEQNLNHDAMYWYRQDPGQGLRLIYYSQIVNDFQKGDIAEGYSVSREKKESFPLTVTSAQKNPTAFYLCASSILGGGGEQFFGPGTRLTVL.

The rearrangement links TRBV9 to TRBJ2-1; possible D gene TRBD2, 5 bases. This CDR3 has 16 amino acids. V gave up 0 bases and J gave up 0 bases, with 10 bases separating them. The germline V gene encodes CDR1 SGDLS and CDR2 YYNGEE. The CDR3 DNA follows: TGTGCCAGCAGCGTAGTGGCGGGCAGCTCCTACAATGAGCAGTTCTTC. Translated, it gives CASSVVAGSSYNEQFF.